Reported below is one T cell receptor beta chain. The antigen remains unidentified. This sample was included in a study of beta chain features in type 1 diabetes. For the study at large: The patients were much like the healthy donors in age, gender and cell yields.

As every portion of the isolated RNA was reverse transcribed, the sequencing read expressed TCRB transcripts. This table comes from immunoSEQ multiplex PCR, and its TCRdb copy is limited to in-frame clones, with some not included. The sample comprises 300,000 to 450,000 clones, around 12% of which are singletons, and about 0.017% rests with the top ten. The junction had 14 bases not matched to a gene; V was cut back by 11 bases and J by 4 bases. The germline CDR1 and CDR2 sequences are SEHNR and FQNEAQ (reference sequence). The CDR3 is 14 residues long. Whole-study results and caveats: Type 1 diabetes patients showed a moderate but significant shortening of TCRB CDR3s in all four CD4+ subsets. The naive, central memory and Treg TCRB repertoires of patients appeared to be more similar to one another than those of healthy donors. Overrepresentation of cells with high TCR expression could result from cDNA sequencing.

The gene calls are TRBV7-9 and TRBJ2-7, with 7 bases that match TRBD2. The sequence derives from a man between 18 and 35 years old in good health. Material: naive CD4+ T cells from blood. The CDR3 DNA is TGTGCCTGCGGTGGACGGACTAGTTTGTACGAGCAGTACTTC. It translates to CACGGRTSLYEQYF.